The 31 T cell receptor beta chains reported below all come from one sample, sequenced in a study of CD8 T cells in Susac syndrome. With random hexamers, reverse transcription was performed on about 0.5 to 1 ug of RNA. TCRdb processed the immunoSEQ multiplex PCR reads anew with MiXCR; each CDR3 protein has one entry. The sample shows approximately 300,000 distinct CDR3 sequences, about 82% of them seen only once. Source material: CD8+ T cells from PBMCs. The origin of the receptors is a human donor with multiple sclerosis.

CDR3 nucleotides: TGCGCCAGCAGCCACCTACAGGGCGACGGCTACACCTTC. Its protein is CASSHLQGDGYTF. The J gene is TRBJ1-2, the V gene TRBV5-1, with a possible D match to TRBD1 (6 bases). Germline CDR1 reads SGHRS; CDR2 reads YFSETQ. V was shortened by 4 bases and J by 8 bases, with 15 bases between the two germline ends. The CDR3 totals 13 residues. Supplemented by reference TRBV5-1 and TRBJ1-2, the full variable domain reads KAGVTQTPRYLIKTRGQQVTLSCSPISGHRSVSWYQQTPGQGLQFLFEYFSETQRNKGNFPGRFSGRQFSNSRSEMNVSTLELGDSALYLCASSHLQGDGYTFGSGTRLTVV.

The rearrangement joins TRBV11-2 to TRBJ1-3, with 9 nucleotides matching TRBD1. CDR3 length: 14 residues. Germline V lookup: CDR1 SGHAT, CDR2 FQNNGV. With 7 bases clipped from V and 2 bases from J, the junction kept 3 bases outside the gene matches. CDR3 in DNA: TGTGCCAGCATGGGACAGGGCACTGGAAACACCATATATTTT. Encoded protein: CASMGQGTGNTIYF.

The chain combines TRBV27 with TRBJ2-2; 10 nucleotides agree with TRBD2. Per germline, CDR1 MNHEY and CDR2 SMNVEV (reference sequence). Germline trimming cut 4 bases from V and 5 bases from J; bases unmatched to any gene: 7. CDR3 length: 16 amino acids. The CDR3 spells CASSSPTSGLTGELFF. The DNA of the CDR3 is TGTGCCAGCAGTTCCCCGACTAGCGGGTTGACCGGGGAGCTGTTTTTT.

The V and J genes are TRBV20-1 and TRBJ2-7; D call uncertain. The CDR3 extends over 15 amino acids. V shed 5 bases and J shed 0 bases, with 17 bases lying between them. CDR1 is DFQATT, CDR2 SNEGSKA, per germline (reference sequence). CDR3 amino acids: CSARSPGVGSYEQYF. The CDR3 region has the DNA TGCAGTGCTCGTAGCCCAGGAGTGGGCTCCTACGAGCAGTACTTC.

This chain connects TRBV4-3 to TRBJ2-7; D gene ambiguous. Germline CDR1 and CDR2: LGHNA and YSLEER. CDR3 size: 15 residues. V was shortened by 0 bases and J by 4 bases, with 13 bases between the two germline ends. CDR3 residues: CASSQDISGTYEQYF. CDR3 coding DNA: TGCGCCAGCAGCCAAGATATTTCAGGAACTTACGAGCAGTACTTC.

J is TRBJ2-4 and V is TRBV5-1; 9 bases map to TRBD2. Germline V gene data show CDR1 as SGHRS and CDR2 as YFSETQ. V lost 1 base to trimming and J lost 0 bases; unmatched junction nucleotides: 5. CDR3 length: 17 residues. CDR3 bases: TGCGCCAGCAGCTTGAGTAGCGGGAGTCTAGCCAAAAACATTCAGTACTTC. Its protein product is CASSLSSGSLAKNIQYF.

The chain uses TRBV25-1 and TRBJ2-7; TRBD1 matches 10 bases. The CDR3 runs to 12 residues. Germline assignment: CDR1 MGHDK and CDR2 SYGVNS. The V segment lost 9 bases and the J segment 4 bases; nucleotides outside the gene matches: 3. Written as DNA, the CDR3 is TGTGCCAGAGGACAGGGGGTTTACGAGCAGTACTTC. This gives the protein CARGQGVYEQYF.

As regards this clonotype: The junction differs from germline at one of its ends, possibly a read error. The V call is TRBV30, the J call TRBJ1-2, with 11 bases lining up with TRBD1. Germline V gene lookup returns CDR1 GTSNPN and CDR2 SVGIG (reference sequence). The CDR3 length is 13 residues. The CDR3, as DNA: TGTGCCTGGAGTGCCCTGGGACAGGGGGGCTTCACCTTC. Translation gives CAWSALGQGGFTF.

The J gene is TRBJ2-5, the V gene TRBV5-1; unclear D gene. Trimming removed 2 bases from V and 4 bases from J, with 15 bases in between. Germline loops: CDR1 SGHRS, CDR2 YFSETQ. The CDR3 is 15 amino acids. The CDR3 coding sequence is TGCGCCAGCAGCTTCGAGGTTGTATTTTCAGAGACCCAGTACTTC. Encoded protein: CASSFEVVFSETQYF.

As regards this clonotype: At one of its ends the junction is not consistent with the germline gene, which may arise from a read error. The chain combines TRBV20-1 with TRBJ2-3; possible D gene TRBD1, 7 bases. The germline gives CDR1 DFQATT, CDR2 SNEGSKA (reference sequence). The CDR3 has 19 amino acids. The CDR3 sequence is CSARGTEDYQPSAADTQYF. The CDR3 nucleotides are TGCAGTGCCAGAGGGACAGAGGACTACCAACCATCAGCCGCAGATACGCAGTATTTT.

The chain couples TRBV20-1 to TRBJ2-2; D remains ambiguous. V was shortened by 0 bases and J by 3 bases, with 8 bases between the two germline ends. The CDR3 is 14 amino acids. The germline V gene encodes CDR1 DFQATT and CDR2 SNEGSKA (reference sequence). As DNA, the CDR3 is TGCAGTGCTAGAGAAGGGAAGGACACCGGGGAGCTGTTTTTT. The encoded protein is CSAREGKDTGELFF.

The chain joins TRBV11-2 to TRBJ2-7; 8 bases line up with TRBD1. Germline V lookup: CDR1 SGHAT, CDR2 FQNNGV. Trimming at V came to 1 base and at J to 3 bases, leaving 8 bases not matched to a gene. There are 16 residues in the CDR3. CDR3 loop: CASSLVYPGQDYEQYF. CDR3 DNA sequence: TGTGCCAGCAGCTTAGTATACCCGGGACAGGACTACGAGCAGTACTTC.

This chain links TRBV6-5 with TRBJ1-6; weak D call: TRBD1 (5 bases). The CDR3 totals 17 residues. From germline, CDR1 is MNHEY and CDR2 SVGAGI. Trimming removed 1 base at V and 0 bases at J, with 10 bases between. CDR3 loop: CASSYYGGGSYNSPLHF. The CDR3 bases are TGTGCCAGCAGTTACTACGGGGGAGGCTCCTATAATTCACCCCTCCACTTT.

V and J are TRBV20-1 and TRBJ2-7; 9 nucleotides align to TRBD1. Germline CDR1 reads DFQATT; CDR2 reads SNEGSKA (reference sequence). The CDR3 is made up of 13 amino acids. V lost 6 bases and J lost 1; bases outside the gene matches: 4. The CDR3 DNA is TGCAGTGCGAGGGACAGGGAGTCCTACGAGCAGTACTTC. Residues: CSARDRESYEQYF.

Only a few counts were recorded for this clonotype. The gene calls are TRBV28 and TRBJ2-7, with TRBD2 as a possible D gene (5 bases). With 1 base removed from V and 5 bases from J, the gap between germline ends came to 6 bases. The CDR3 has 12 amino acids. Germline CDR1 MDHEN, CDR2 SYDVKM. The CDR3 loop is CASSLFGNEQYF. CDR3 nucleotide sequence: TGTGCCAGCAGTTTATTCGGGAACGAGCAGTACTTC.

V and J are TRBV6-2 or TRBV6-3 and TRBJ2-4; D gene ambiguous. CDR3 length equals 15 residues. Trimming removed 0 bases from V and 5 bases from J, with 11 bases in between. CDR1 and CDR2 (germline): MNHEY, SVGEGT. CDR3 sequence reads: CASSYSLLSQNIQYF. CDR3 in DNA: TGTGCCAGCAGTTACTCGCTCCTATCCCAAAACATTCAGTACTTC.

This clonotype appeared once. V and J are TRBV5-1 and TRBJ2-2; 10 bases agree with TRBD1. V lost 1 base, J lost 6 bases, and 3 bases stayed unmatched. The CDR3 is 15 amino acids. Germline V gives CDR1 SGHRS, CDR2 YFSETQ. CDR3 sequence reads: CASSLRGQGSGELFF. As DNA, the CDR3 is TGCGCCAGCAGCTTGAGGGGACAGGGGTCCGGGGAGCTGTTTTTT.

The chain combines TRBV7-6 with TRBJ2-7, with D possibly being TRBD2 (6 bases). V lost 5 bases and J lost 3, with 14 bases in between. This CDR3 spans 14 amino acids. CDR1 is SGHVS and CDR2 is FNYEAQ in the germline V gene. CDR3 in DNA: TGTGCCAGCAGCCCCTCCTGGGGGGACTACGAGCAGTACTTC. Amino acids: CASSPSWGDYEQYF.

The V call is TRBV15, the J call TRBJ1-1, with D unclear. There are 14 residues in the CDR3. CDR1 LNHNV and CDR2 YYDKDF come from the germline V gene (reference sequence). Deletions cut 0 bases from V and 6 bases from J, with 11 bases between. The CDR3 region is CATSRDSSLPEAFF. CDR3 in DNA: TGTGCCACCAGCAGAGATTCCTCGCTCCCTGAAGCTTTCTTT. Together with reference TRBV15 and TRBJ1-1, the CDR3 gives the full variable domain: DAMVIQNPRYQVTQFGKPVTLSCSQTLNHNVMYWYQQKSSQAPKLLFHYYDKDFNNEADTPDNFQSRRPNTSFCFLDIRSPGLGDTAMYLCATSRDSSLPEAFFGQGTRLTVV.

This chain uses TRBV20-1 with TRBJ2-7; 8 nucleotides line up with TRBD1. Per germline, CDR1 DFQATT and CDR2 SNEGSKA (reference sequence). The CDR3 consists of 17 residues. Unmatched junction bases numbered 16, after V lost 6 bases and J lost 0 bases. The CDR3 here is CSARHPIGGQVSYEQYF. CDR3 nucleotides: TGCAGTGCCAGACATCCTATCGGGGGACAGGTCTCCTACGAGCAGTACTTC.

The CDR3 coding sequence is TGTGCCACCAGTGACCCACGACCTCAGGGAGTCTCCTACAATGAGCAGTTCTTC. Its translation: CATSDPRPQGVSYNEQFF. This chain connects TRBV24-1 to TRBJ2-1; D may be TRBD1 or TRBD2 (5 bases each). The germline CDR1 and CDR2 sequences are KGHDR and SFDVKD. The CDR3 spans 18 residues. Trimming removed 4 bases at V and 0 bases at J, with 18 bases between.

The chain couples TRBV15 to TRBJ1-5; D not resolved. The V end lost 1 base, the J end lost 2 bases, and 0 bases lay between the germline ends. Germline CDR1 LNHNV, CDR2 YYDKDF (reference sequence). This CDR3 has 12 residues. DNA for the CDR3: TGTGCCACCAGCAGAGGCAATCAGCCCCAGCATTTT. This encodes CATSRGNQPQHF.

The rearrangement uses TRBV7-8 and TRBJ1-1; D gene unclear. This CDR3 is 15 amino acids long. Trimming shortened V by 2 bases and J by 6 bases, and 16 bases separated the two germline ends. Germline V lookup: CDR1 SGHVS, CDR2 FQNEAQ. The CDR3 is CASSLRVRVLAEAFF. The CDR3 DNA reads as TGTGCCAGCAGCTTAAGGGTGAGGGTTCTCGCTGAAGCTTTCTTT.

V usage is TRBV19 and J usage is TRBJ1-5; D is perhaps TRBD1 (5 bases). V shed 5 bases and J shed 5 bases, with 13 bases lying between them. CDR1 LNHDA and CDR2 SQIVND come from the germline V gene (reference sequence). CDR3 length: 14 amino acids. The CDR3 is CASSSDSAHQPQHF. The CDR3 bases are TGTGCCAGTAGTTCCGACAGCGCACATCAGCCCCAGCATTTT.

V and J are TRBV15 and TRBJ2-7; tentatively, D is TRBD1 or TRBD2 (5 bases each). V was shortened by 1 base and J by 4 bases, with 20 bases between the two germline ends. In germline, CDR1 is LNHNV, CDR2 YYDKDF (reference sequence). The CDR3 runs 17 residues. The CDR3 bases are TGTGCCACCAGCAGAGCCGAGTACGGGGACGGCCATTACGAGCAGTACTTC. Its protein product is CATSRAEYGDGHYEQYF. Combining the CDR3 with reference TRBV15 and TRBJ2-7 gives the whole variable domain DAMVIQNPRYQVTQFGKPVTLSCSQTLNHNVMYWYQQKSSQAPKLLFHYYDKDFNNEADTPDNFQSRRPNTSFCFLDIRSPGLGDTAMYLCATSRAEYGDGHYEQYFGPGTRLTVT.

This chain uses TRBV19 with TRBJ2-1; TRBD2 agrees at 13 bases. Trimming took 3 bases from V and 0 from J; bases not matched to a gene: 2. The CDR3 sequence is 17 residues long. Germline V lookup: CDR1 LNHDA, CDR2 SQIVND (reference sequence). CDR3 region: CASSITSGRVSYNEQFF. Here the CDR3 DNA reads TGTGCCAGTAGTATTACTAGCGGGAGGGTCTCCTACAATGAGCAGTTCTTC. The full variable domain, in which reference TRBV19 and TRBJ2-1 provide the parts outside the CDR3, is DGGITQSPKYLFRKEGQNVTLSCEQNLNHDAMYWYRQDPGQGLRLIYYSQIVNDFQKGDIAEGYSVSREKKESFPLTVTSAQKNPTAFYLCASSITSGRVSYNEQFFGPGTRLTVL.

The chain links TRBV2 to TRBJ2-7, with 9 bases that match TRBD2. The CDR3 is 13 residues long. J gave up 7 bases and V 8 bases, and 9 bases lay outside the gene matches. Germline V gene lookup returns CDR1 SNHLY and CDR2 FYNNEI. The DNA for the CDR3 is TGTGCCAGCTGGGTAGCGGGAGCAGAGGAGCAGTACTTC. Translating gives CASWVAGAEEQYF.

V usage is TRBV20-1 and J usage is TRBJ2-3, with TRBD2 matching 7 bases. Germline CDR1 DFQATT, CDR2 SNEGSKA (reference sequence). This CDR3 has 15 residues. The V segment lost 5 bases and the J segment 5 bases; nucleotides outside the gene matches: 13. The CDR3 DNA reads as TGCAGTGCTCCCCACTTACGGGAGGTGGTAGATACGCAGTATTTT. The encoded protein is CSAPHLREVVDTQYF.

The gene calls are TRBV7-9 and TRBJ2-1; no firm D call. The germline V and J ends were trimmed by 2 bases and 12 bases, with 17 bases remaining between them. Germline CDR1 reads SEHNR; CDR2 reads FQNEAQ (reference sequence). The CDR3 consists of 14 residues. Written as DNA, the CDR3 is TGTGCCAGCAGCTTAATGAACACCCTAAAGGGGCAGTTCTTC. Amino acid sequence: CASSLMNTLKGQFF.

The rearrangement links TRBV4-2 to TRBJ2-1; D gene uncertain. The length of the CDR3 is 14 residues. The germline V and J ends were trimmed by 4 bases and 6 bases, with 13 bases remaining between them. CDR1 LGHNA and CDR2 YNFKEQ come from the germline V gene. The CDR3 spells CASSPLTTSNEQFF. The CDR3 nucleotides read TGTGCCAGCAGCCCTTTAACAACTTCCAATGAGCAGTTCTTC.

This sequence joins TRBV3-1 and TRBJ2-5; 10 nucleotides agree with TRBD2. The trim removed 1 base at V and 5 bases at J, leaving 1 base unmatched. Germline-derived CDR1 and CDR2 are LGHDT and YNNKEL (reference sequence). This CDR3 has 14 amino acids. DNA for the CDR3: TGTGCCAGCAGCCAAGCTAGCGGGAGTGAGACCCAGTACTTC. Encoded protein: CASSQASGSETQYF.